Following are 17 T cell receptor beta chains from one sample sequenced in a study of CD8 T cells in Susac syndrome. The RNA input was roughly 0.45 to 1 ug, and it was reverse transcribed with random hexamers. TCRdb recomputed calls from the immunoSEQ multiplex PCR reads with MiXCR, one row per CDR3 protein. The data show 110,000 to 150,000 distinct CDR3 sequences, with around 95% seen just once and less than 0.085% held by the top ten. Sample: CD4+ T cells from PBMCs. These TCRs come from a human donor with Susac syndrome.

The V and J genes are TRBV20-1 and TRBJ2-3; 8 bases line up with TRBD1. Germline CDR1 and CDR2: DFQATT and SNEGSKA (reference sequence). The CDR3 is made up of 14 amino acids. J was trimmed by 4 bases and V by 6 bases; bases with no gene match: 9. Written as DNA, the CDR3 is TGCAGTGCAAGACAGGGGTTGGGCCCAGATACGCAGTATTTT. Protein sequence: CSARQGLGPDTQYF.

The chain uses TRBV20-1 and TRBJ2-1, with 14 nucleotides matching TRBD2. From germline, CDR1 is DFQATT and CDR2 SNEGSKA (reference sequence). There are 14 residues in the CDR3. Unmatched junction bases numbered 6, after V lost 6 bases and J lost 8 bases. CDR3 in amino acids: CSARTSGRWYEQFF. The CDR3 DNA is TGCAGTGCGCGGACTAGCGGGAGGTGGTATGAGCAGTTCTTC.

The V gene is TRBV3-1, the J gene TRBJ2-2; TRBD1 might be the D (6 bases). The V and J ends lost 3 bases and 2 bases respectively, with 13 bases between them. The CDR3 consists of 16 residues. CDR1 and CDR2 (germline): LGHDT, YNNKEL (reference sequence). The CDR3 sequence: CASSHTQGTNTGELFF. CDR3 DNA: TGTGCCAGCAGCCATACTCAGGGGACCAACACCGGGGAGCTGTTTTTT.

This clonotype showed up just once. J is TRBJ1-2 and V is TRBV25-1; TRBD1 matches at 7 bases. Germline lookup yields CDR1 MGHDK and CDR2 SYGVNS. Trimming removed 5 bases from V and 8 bases from J; junction bases left unmatched: 8. This CDR3 has 13 amino acids. As DNA, the CDR3 is TGTGCCAGCAGTACTACAGGGGTCGGAGGCTACACCTTC. It specifies CASSTTGVGGYTF.

The rearrangement joins TRBV20-1 to TRBJ1-5; D is unclear. There are 13 residues in the CDR3. V was cut by 2 bases and J by 3 bases, with 8 bases left in between. Looked up from germline, CDR1 is DFQATT and CDR2 is SNEGSKA (reference sequence). CDR3 sequence: CSARLGPNQPQHF. CDR3 coding DNA: TGCAGTGCTAGACTAGGACCCAATCAGCCCCAGCATTTT.

This clonotype has only a few counts. The V call is TRBV27, the J call TRBJ1-2; a weak D match, TRBD1 (5 bases). The CDR3 loop spans 12 amino acids. V was shortened by 3 bases and J by 6 bases, with 8 bases between the two germline ends. Looked up from germline, CDR1 is MNHEY and CDR2 is SMNVEV (reference sequence). The CDR3 loop is CASSLSGNGYTF. For the CDR3, the DNA is TGTGCCAGCAGTTTGTCAGGGAATGGCTACACCTTC.

J is TRBJ2-5 and V is TRBV2, with D perhaps TRBD1 (6 bases). CDR1 and CDR2 from the germline V gene are SNHLY and FYNNEI. The CDR3 totals 14 residues. Trimming left V 6 bases short and J 2 bases short, with 13 bases between. CDR3 amino acids: CASSKPGQQETQYF. The CDR3 DNA is TGTGCCAGCAGCAAACCTGGACAGCAAGAGACCCAGTACTTC.

The chain employs TRBV5-1 and TRBJ2-1; TRBD2 aligns across 8 bases. The CDR3 consists of 15 residues. Germline CDR1 reads SGHRS; CDR2 reads YFSETQ. The J segment lost 2 bases and the V segment lost 4 bases, leaving 5 bases of the junction unmatched. The CDR3 reads CASSLGGATYNEQFF. The CDR3 region has the DNA TGCGCCAGCAGCCTCGGGGGGGCCACCTACAATGAGCAGTTCTTC.

This rearrangement joins TRBV20-1 to TRBJ2-7, with 10 nucleotides matching TRBD2. Germline V lookup: CDR1 DFQATT, CDR2 SNEGSKA (reference sequence). The V segment lost 6 bases and the J segment 2 bases; nucleotides outside the gene matches: 4. The CDR3 has 13 residues. Here the CDR3 reads CSAVTSGTYEQYF. CDR3 bases: TGCAGTGCCGTCACTAGCGGGACCTACGAGCAGTACTTC.

This chain links TRBV20-1 with TRBJ2-6; D remains unclear. CDR3 length equals 13 residues. CDR1 is DFQATT and CDR2 is SNEGSKA in the germline V gene (reference sequence). The germline V and J ends were trimmed by 6 bases and 4 bases, with 10 bases remaining between them. The CDR3 region has the DNA TGCAGTGCACTCTTGAGAGGGGCCAACGTCCTGACTTTC. Protein: CSALLRGANVLTF.

The chain is built from TRBV4-1 and TRBJ2-4, with 8 nucleotides matching TRBD2. Germline V lookup: CDR1 MGHRA, CDR2 YSYEKL. The length of the CDR3 is 15 residues. The V gene end was trimmed by 4 bases and the J gene end by 4 bases; junction bases not matched to a gene: 6. The CDR3, as DNA: TGCGCCAGCAGCCTGTACTTAGCGGGGAAAAACATTCAGTACTTC. Its translation: CASSLYLAGKNIQYF.

This rearrangement joins TRBV29-1 to TRBJ2-1; 10 bases line up with TRBD2. Germline V lookup: CDR1 SQVTM, CDR2 ANQGSEA. There are 17 residues in the CDR3. Losses at the gene ends were 4 bases for V and 5 bases for J; bases not matched to a gene: 14. As DNA, the CDR3 is TGCAGCGTTGCGGGGTGGTTAGCGGGAGGTTGGGACAATGAGCAGTTCTTC. Translating it yields CSVAGWLAGGWDNEQFF.

The chain joins TRBV11-2 to TRBJ2-1, with TRBD1 matching over 10 bases. This CDR3 region has 16 residues. The J segment lost 1 base and the V segment lost 2 bases, leaving 2 bases of the junction unmatched. Germline assignment: CDR1 SGHAT and CDR2 FQNNGV. CDR3 amino acids: CASSLRDRGSYNEQFF. Written as DNA, the CDR3 is TGTGCCAGCAGCTTACGGGACAGGGGTTCCTACAATGAGCAGTTCTTC.

V usage is TRBV7-2 and J usage is TRBJ2-3; 7 bases are a match to TRBD2. CDR3 length: 15 residues. CDR1 and CDR2 from the germline V gene are SGHTA and FQGNSA. J lost 1 base, V lost 4 bases, and 5 bases had no gene match. The CDR3 DNA reads as TGTGCCAGCAGCTCAACTAGCGTCGGCACAGATACGCAGTATTTT. Translation: CASSSTSVGTDTQYF.

The genes are TRBV20-1 and TRBJ2-6; D is unclear. The CDR3 length is 13 residues. Germline CDR1 reads DFQATT; CDR2 reads SNEGSKA (reference sequence). Deletions cut 0 bases from V and 8 bases from J, with 8 bases between. As DNA, the CDR3 is TGCAGTGCTAGAGATCGGTGGACCAACGTCCTGACTTTC. Its protein product is CSARDRWTNVLTF.

The J gene is TRBJ1-2, the V gene TRBV5-1, with TRBD1 matching 9 bases. V was pared by 0 bases and J by 6 bases, with 9 bases of the junction left unmatched. The CDR3 totals 16 residues. The V gene's germline CDR1 is SGHRS and CDR2 YFSETQ. CDR3 sequence reads: CASSLAVQGARDGYTF. CDR3 DNA: TGCGCCAGCAGCTTGGCCGTACAGGGGGCGAGGGATGGCTACACCTTC. Full variable domain (rest looked up from reference TRBV5-1 and TRBJ1-2): KAGVTQTPRYLIKTRGQQVTLSCSPISGHRSVSWYQQTPGQGLQFLFEYFSETQRNKGNFPGRFSGRQFSNSRSEMNVSTLELGDSALYLCASSLAVQGARDGYTFGSGTRLTVV.

The rearrangement joins TRBV15 to TRBJ1-5; D gene ambiguous. Trimming took 1 base from V and 4 from J, leaving 8 bases between them. The CDR3 length is 14 residues. CDR1 is LNHNV, CDR2 YYDKDF, per germline (reference sequence). In DNA form, the CDR3 reads TGTGCCACCAGCAGAGCACATTCAAATCAGCCCCAGCATTTT. Residues: CATSRAHSNQPQHF.